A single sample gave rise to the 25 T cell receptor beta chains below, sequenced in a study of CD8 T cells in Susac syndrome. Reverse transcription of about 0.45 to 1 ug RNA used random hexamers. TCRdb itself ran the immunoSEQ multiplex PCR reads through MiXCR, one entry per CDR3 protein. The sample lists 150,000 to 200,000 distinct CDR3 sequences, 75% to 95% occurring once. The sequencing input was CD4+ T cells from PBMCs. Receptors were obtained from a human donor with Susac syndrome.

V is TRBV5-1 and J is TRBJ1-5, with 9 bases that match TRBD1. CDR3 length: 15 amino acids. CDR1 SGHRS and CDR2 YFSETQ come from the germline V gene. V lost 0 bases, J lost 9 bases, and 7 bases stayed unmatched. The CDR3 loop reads CASSLGWTGDSPQHF. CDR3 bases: TGCGCCAGCAGCTTGGGTTGGACAGGGGATTCGCCCCAGCATTTT.

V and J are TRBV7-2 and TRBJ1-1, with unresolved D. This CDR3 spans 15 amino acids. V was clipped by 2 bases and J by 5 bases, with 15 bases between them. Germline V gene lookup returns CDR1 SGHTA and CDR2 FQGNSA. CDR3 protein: CASSLTAGLRTEAFF. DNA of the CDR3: TGTGCCAGCAGCTTAACGGCGGGATTGAGGACTGAAGCTTTCTTT.

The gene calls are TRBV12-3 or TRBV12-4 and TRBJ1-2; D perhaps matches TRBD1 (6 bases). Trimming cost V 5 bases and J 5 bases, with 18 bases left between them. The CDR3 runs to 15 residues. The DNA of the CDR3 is TGTGCCAGCAGTCCCCCCGGACAGCCGACGTATGGCTACACCTTC. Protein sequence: CASSPPGQPTYGYTF.

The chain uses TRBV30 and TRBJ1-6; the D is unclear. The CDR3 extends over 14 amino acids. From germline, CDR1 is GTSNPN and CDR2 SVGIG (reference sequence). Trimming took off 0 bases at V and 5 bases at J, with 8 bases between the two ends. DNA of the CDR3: TGTGCCTGGAGTGTATCAGATAATAATTCACCCCTCCACTTT. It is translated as CAWSVSDNNSPLHF.

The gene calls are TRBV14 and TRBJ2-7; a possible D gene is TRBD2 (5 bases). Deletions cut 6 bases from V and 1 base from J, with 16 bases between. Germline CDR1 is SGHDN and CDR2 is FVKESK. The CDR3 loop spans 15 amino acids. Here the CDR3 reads CASRPEPEGSYEQYF. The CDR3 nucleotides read TGTGCCAGCAGGCCAGAACCAGAGGGATCCTACGAGCAGTACTTC.

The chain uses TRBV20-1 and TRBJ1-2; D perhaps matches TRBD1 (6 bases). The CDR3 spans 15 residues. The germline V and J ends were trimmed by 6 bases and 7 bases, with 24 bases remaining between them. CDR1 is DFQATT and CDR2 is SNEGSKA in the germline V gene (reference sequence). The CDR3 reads CSATERGAGVGGYTF. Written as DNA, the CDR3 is TGCAGTGCAACCGAACGGGGGGCAGGGGTTGGTGGCTACACCTTC.

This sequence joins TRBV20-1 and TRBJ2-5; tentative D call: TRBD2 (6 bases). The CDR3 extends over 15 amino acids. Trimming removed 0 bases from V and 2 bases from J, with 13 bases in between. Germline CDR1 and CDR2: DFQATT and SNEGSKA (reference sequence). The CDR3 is CSARDGDSPQETQYF. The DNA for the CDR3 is TGCAGTGCTAGAGATGGGGACTCTCCACAAGAGACCCAGTACTTC.

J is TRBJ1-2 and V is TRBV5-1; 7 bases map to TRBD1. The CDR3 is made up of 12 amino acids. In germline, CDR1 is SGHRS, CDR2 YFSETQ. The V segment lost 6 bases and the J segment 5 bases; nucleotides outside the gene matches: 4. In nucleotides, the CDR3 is TGCGCCAGCAACCAACAGGGGTATGGCTACACCTTC. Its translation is CASNQQGYGYTF. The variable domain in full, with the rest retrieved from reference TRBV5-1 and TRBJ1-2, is KAGVTQTPRYLIKTRGQQVTLSCSPISGHRSVSWYQQTPGQGLQFLFEYFSETQRNKGNFPGRFSGRQFSNSRSEMNVSTLELGDSALYLCASNQQGYGYTFGSGTRLTVV.

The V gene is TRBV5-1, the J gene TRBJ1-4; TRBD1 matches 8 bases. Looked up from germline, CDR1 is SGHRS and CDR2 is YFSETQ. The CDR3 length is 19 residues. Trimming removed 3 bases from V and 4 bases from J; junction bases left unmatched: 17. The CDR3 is CASSSSQGARVKVNEKLFF. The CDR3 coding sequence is TGCGCCAGCAGCTCCTCGCAGGGGGCACGGGTGAAGGTTAATGAAAAACTGTTTTTT.

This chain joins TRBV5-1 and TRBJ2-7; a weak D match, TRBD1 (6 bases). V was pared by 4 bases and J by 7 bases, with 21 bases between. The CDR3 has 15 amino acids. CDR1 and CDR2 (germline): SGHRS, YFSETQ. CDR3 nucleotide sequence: TGCGCCAGCAGCGTGAATAGTCGGACAACAGGGGAGCAGTACTTC. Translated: CASSVNSRTTGEQYF.

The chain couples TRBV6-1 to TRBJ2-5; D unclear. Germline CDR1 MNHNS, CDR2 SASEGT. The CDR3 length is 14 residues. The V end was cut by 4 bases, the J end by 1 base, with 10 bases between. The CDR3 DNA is TGTGCCAGCAGTGGTTACAGCTCCCAAGAGACCCAGTACTTC. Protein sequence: CASSGYSSQETQYF.

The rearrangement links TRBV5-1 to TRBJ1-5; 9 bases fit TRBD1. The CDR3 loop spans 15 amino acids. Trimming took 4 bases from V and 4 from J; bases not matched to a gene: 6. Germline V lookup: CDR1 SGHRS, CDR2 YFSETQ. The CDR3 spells CASSQGDRVNQPQHF. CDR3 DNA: TGCGCCAGCAGCCAGGGGGACAGGGTAAATCAGCCCCAGCATTTT.

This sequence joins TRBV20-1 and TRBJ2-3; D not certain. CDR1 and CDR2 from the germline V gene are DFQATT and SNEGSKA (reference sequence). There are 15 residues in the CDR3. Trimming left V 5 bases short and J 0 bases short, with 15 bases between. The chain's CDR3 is CSASQPTGSTDTQYF. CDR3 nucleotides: TGCAGTGCTTCACAACCTACGGGCAGCACAGATACGCAGTATTTT.

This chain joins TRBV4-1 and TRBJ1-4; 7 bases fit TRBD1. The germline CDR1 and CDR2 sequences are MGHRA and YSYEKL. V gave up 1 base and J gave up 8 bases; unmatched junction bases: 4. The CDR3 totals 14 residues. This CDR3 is CASSQARGEEKLFF. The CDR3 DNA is TGCGCCAGCAGCCAAGCCAGGGGGGAGGAAAAACTGTTTTTT.

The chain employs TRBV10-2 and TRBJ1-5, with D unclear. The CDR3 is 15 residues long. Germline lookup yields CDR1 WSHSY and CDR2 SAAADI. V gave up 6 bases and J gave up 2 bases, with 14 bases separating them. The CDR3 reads CASSVGRDGNQPQHF. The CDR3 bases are TGCGCCAGCAGCGTCGGTAGGGATGGCAATCAGCCCCAGCATTTT.

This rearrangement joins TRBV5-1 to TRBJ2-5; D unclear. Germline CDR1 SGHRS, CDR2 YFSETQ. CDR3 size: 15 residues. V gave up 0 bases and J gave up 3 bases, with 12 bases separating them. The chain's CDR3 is CASSLGPDPEETQYF. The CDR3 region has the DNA TGCGCCAGCAGCTTGGGTCCAGACCCAGAAGAGACCCAGTACTTC.

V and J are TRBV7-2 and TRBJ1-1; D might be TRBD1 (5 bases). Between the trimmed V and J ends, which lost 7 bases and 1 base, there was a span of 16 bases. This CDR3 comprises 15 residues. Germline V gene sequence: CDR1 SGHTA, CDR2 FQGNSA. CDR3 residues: CASTEIRGRNTEAFF. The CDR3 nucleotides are TGTGCCAGCACCGAAATACGGGGACGGAACACTGAAGCTTTCTTT.

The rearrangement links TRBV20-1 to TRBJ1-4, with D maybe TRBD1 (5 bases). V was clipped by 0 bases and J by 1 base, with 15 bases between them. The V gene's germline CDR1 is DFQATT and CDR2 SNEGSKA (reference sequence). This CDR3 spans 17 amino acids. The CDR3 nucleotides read TGCAGTGCTAGAGATGAGCCAGGGAAAGGAACTAATGAAAAACTGTTTTTT. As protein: CSARDEPGKGTNEKLFF.

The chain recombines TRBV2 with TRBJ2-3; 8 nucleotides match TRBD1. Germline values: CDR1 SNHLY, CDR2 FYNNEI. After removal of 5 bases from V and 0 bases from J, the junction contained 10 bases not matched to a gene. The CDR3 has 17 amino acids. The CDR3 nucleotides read TGTGCCAGCAGTCCCGGACAGGGCCTAAAAAGCACAGATACGCAGTATTTT. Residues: CASSPGQGLKSTDTQYF.

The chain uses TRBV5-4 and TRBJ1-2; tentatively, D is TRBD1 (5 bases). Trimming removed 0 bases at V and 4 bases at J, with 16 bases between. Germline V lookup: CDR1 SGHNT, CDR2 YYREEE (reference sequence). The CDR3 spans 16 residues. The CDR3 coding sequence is TGTGCCAGCAGCTTGGGGTTGTCGGGGGGGAGCTATGGCTACACCTTC. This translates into CASSLGLSGGSYGYTF.

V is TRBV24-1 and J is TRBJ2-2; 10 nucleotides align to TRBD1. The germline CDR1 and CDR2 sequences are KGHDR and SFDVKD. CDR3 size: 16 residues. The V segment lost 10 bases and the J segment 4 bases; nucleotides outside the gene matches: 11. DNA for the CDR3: TGTGCCACATCCGGAATGGGACAGGGGTTCACCGGGGAGCTGTTTTTT. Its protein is CATSGMGQGFTGELFF.

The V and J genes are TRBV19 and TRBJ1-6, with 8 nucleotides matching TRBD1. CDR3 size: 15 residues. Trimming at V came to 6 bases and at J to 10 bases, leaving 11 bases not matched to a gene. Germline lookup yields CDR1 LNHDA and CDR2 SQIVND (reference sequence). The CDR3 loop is CASREQTGDGSPLHF. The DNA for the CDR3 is TGTGCCAGTAGGGAGCAGACAGGGGACGGGTCACCCCTCCACTTT.

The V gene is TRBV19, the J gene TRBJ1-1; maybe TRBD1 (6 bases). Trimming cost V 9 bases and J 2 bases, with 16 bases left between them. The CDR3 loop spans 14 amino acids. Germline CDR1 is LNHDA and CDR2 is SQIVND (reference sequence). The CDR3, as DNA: TGTGCCAGAATAGGGGGGCGATTAAACACTGAAGCTTTCTTT. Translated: CARIGGRLNTEAFF.

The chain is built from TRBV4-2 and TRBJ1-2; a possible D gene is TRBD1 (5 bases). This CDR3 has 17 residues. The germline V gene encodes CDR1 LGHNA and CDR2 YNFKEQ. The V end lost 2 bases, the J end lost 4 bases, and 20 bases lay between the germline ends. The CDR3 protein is CASSQKLGGGASYGYTF. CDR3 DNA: TGTGCCAGCAGCCAAAAACTGGGAGGAGGGGCGAGCTATGGCTACACCTTC.

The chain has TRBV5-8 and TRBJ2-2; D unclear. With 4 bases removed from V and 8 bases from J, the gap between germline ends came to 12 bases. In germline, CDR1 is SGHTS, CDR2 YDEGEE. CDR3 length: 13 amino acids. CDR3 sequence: CASSLNIGGELFF. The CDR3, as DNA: TGTGCCAGCAGCCTAAATATTGGGGGGGAGCTGTTTTTT.